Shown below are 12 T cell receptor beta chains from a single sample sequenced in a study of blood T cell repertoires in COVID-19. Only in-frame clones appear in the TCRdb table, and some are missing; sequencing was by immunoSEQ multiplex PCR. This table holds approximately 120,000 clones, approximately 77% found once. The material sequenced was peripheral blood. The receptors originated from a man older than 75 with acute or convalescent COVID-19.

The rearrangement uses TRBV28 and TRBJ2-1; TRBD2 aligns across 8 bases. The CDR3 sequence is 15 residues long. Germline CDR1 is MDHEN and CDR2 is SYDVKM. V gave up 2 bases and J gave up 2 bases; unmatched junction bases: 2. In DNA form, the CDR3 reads TGTGCCAGCAGTTTAACGGGGGGGCCCTACAATGAGCAGTTCTTC. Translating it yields CASSLTGGPYNEQFF.

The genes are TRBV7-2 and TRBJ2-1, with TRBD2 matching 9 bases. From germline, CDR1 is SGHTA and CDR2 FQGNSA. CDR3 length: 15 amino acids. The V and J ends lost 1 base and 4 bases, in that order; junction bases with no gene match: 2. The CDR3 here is CASSLEAGGYNEQFF. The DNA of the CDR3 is TGTGCCAGCAGCTTAGAAGCGGGGGGTTACAATGAGCAGTTCTTC.

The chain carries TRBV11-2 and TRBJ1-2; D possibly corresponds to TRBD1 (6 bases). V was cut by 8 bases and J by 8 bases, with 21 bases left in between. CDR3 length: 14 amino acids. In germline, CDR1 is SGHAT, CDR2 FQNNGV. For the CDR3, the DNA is TGTGCCAGCCGCAAAACAGGGATGGGAGAGGGCTACACCTTC. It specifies CASRKTGMGEGYTF.

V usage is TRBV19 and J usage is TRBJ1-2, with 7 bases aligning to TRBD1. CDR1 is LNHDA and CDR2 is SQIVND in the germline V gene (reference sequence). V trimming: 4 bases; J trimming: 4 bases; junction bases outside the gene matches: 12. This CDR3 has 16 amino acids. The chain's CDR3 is CASSNDLYRGGYGYTF. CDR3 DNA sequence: TGTGCCAGTAGTAACGATTTATACAGGGGAGGCTATGGCTACACCTTC.

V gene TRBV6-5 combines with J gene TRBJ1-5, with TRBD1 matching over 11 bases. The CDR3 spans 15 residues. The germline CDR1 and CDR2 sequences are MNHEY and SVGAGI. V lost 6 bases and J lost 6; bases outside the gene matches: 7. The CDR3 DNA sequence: TGTGCCAGCAGCCGGACAGGGGGCGGCGGTCAGCCCCAGCATTTT. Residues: CASSRTGGGGQPQHF.

CDR3 residues: CASSWRPAYSTDTQYF. Here the CDR3 DNA reads TGTGCCAGCAGCTGGAGGCCGGCATATAGCACAGATACGCAGTATTTT. The V call is TRBV5-5, the J call TRBJ2-3, with D possibly matching TRBD2 (5 bases). Trimming took off 3 bases at V and 0 bases at J, with 14 bases between the two ends. Germline-derived CDR1 and CDR2 are SGHKS and YYEKEE (reference sequence). This CDR3 is built from 16 residues.

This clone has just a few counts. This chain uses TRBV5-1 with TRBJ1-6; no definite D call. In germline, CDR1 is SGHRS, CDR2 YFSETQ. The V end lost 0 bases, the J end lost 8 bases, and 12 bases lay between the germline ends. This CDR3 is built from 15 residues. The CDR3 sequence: CASSLVGSTDSPLHF. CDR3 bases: TGCGCCAGCAGCTTGGTAGGGAGTACGGATTCACCCCTCCACTTT.

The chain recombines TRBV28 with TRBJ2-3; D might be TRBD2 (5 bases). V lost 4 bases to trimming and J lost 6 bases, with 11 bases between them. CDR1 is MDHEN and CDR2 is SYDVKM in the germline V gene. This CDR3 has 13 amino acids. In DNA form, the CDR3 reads TGTGCCAGCAGTTCCCCGGGATTGGATACGCAGTATTTT. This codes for CASSSPGLDTQYF.

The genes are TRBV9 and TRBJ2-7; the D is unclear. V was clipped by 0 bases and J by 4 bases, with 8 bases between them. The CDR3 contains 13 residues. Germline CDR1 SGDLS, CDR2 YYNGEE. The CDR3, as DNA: TGTGCCAGCAGCGTAGGAGGTAGTTACGAGCAGTACTTC. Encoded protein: CASSVGGSYEQYF.

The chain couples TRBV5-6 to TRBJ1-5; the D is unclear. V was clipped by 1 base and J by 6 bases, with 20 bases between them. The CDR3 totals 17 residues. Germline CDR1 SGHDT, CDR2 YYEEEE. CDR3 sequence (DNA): TGTGCCAGCAGCTTGACCACCGGGGTCCGTCCTGGTCAGCCCCAGCATTTT. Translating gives CASSLTTGVRPGQPQHF.

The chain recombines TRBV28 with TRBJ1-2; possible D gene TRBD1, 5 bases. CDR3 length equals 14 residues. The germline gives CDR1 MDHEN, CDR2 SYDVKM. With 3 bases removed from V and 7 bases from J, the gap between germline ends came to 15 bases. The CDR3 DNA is TGTGCCAGCAGTTTCGGTCCGGGGGTGGCTGGCTACACCTTC. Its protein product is CASSFGPGVAGYTF.

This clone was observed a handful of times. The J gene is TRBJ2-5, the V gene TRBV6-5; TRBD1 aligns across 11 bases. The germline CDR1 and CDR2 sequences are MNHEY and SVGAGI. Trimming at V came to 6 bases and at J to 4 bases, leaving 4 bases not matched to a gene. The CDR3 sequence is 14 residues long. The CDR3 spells CASRPGTGGETQYF. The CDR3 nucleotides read TGTGCCAGCAGACCCGGGACAGGGGGAGAGACCCAGTACTTC.